This T cell receptor (beta chain) derives from a study of CD8 T cells in ankylosing spondylitis. Notes on the study in general: Reportedly, significant enrichment of disease-linked clones occurred in matched ankylosing spondylitis synovial fluid. What appeared characteristic of ankylosing spondylitis blood was a TCR beta motif of eight or nine highly homologous variants. Clones linked with disease were CD8+ and fairly uncommon in the peripheral blood.

This clonotype was observed at least ten times. Its cognate antigen is unknown. The TCR beta libraries were generated through quantitative 5'-RACE incorporating molecular barcodes. From the 5' RACE reads, TCRdb called clonotypes with MiXCR, one entry per CDR3 protein. The sample contains roughly 250,000 distinct CDR3 sequences, 10% of which appear only once. The CDR3 spans 13 residues. Trimming took 7 bases from V and 5 from J; bases not matched to a gene: 10. Germline-derived CDR1 and CDR2 are SQVTM and ANQGSEA. The chain has TRBV29-1 and TRBJ2-7; 8 nucleotides align to TRBD1. Sequencing input: blood, either unsorted or a sorted T cell fraction (not recorded which). This clonotype was sampled from a male donor with ankylosing spondylitis or in good health (not recorded which). Here the CDR3 reads CSALDRAMHEQYF. CDR3 nucleotides: TGCAGCGCCCTGGACAGGGCAATGCACGAGCAGTACTTC.